The sequence of this TCR beta chain was determined in a study of T cell responses to AZD1222 COVID-19 vaccine. For the study at large: Second-dose intervals near 4 or 12 weeks were combined. Study results and limitations: Unmutated regions of variants are reportedly targeted by nearly half of spike-specific TCRs. Among the donors, most were white British and more were female, and clonal diversity was possibly underestimated. Just six people given AZD1222 tested seropositive at baseline.

Assay used: immunoSEQ multiplex PCR; TCRdb lists only in-frame clones, some missing. The data hold about 140,000 clones, with about 94% observed a single time. Germline assignment: CDR1 MDHEN and CDR2 SYDVKM. V was clipped by 4 bases and J by 4 bases, with 7 bases between them. The CDR3 runs to 12 residues. Remarks on this clone: The antigen remains unidentified.

The chain uses TRBV28 and TRBJ1-1; D gene unclear. This specimen consisted of peripheral blood, obtained on day 0 of AZD1222 vaccination. This TCR was sampled from an adult in good health. Here the CDR3 reads CASSSGSTEAFF. DNA for the CDR3: TGTGCCAGCAGTTCGGGGAGCACTGAAGCTTTCTTT.